What follows are 8 T cell receptor beta chains derived from one specimen sequenced in a study of T cell changes during pregnancy in multiple sclerosis (dated by TCRdb to about 2019). Libraries came from the immunoSEQ multiplex PCR assay. The clones in this table, taken by TCRdb from immuneACCESS, are in-frame only. Not every clone is retained; where verified, under half of the shortfall comes from an unresolved V gene, and the cause of the rest is unknown. The sample records fewer than 15,000 clones, roughly 90% of which are singletons. The ten largest clones capture under 15% of the sample. This specimen consisted of CD8+ T cells from peripheral blood mononuclear cells, obtained after pregnancy. The source is a female donor in good health, enrolled as a control in a pregnancy study.

The V and J genes are TRBV6-7 and TRBJ1-3; no firm D call. TRBV6-7 is assigned to the ORF class and has an uncertain function. CDR3 length equals 18 residues. V was clipped by 0 bases and J by 4 bases, with 19 bases between them. CDR3 nucleotides: TGTGCCAGCAGTTACTCGACCCCGGGAGGTGGGTCCGGAAACACCATATATTTT. It specifies CASSYSTPGGGSGNTIYF.

The chain recombines TRBV27 with TRBJ2-7; a possible D gene is TRBD1 (5 bases). The CDR3 length is 13 residues. The ends were cut back, 6 bases at V and 2 bases at J, with 11 bases in the middle. The germline V gene encodes CDR1 MNHEY and CDR2 SMNVEV (reference sequence). CDR3 nucleotides: TGTGCCAGCAGGCCTGGGGCTACCTACGAGCAGTACTTC. This encodes CASRPGATYEQYF.

This clone was detected only once. The chain couples TRBV4-1 to TRBJ1-5; maybe TRBD1 (5 bases). The CDR3 sequence is 14 residues long. CDR1 is MGHRA and CDR2 is YSYEKL in the germline V gene. V was shortened by 1 base and J by 7 bases, with 11 bases between the two germline ends. This CDR3 reads CASSQVKGEQPQHF. The CDR3 DNA is TGCGCCAGCAGCCAAGTAAAAGGGGAACAGCCCCAGCATTTT.

This clone was seen once. The chain is built from TRBV12-5 and TRBJ2-1; 8 nucleotides agree with TRBD1. Trimming removed 5 bases from V and 7 bases from J; junction bases left unmatched: 10. The CDR3 loop spans 15 amino acids. Germline V gene lookup returns CDR1 LGHNT and CDR2 FRNRAP. The CDR3 DNA sequence: TGTGCTAGTGGTACTGGACAGGGTAGGAGAAATGAGCAGTTCTTC. Protein sequence: CASGTGQGRRNEQFF.

V gene TRBV21-1 combines with J gene TRBJ2-7; the table's D call of TRBD2 was not tested on the DNA. TRBV21-1 is a pseudogene segment. The CDR3 contains 16 residues. The CDR3 sequence: CASSEKLAPSSYEQYF. As DNA, the CDR3 is TGTGCCAGCAGCGAAAAACTAGCGCCAAGCTCCTACGAGCAGTACTTC.

This chain links TRBV7-9 with TRBJ2-5, with 13 positions matching TRBD2. V was pared by 5 bases and J by 4 bases, with 7 bases of the junction left unmatched. CDR3 length: 16 residues. The germline V gene encodes CDR1 SEHNR and CDR2 FQNEAQ (reference sequence). The CDR3 DNA is TGTGCCAGCAGCCCAATAACTAGCGGGAGGGGAGAGACCCAGTACTTC. Amino acids: CASSPITSGRGETQYF. The full variable domain, with the rest looked up from reference TRBV7-9 and TRBJ2-5, is DTGVSQNPRHKITKRGQNVTFRCDPISEHNRLYWYRQTLGQGPEFLTYFQNEAQLEKSRLLSDRFSAERPKGSFSTLEIQRTEQGDSAMYLCASSPITSGRGETQYFGPGTRLLVL.

The V call is TRBV7-2, the J call TRBJ1-6, with D maybe TRBD1 (5 bases). Germline CDR1 reads SGHTA; CDR2 reads FQGNSA. V dropped 2 bases and J dropped 10 bases, with 15 bases sitting between them. The length of the CDR3 is 15 residues. CDR3: CASSLSQGVRSPLHF. The CDR3 nucleotides read TGTGCCAGCAGCTTATCTCAGGGCGTCCGGTCACCCCTCCACTTT.

This clone was seen a single time. The rearrangement links TRBV20-1 to TRBJ2-7; D possibly corresponds to TRBD2 (5 bases). CDR1 is DFQATT, CDR2 SNEGSKA, per germline (reference sequence). Trimming removed 5 bases at V and 5 bases at J, with 10 bases between. The length of the CDR3 is 11 residues. The CDR3 protein is CSAEGSDEQYF. CDR3 nucleotide sequence: TGCAGTGCTGAGGGATCCGACGAGCAGTACTTC.